This is a list of T cell receptor beta chains from one sample in a study of blood T cells in healthy people across ages. Via MiXCR, TCRdb re-called the 5' RACE reads, giving one row per CDR3 protein. The sample carries some 790,000 distinct CDR3 sequences, 29% recorded once. Sequenced sample: blood. Receptors were obtained from a woman over 75 in good health. The CDR3 runs from the conserved cysteine through the conserved F or W. A D gene is named only where the DNA matches it firmly. Size is omitted from some rows. Given values are once, few, many or a class for expanded clones.

d_gene	j_gene	abundance	v_gene	len	CDR3nt	CDR3aa
-	TRBJ1-5	many	TRBV20-1	13	TGCAGTGCCCCTGGGGGGGGAGGTCAGCCCCAGCATTTT	CSAPGGGGQPQHF
-	TRBJ2-4	many	TRBV12-3/TRBV12-4	17	TGTGCCAGCAGTCGGACAGGTGGAGGGAGTCCCAAAAACATTCAGTACTTC	CASSRTGGGSPKNIQYF
-	TRBJ1-4	-	TRBV20-1	16	TGCAGTGCTAGAGATCGACCGGGTACAACTAATGAAAAACTGTTTTTT	CSARDRPGTTNEKLFF
-	TRBJ1-1	-	TRBV2	14	TGTGCCAACAGTGAGCAGGGTAGGCGCACTGAAGCTTTCTTT	CANSEQGRRTEAFF
-	TRBJ2-5	many	TRBV15	15	TGTGCCACCAGCAGAGATGGACTGATACAAGAGACCCAGTACTTC	CATSRDGLIQETQYF
-	TRBJ1-6	many	TRBV29-1	15	TGCAGCGTTACGCTCGGGGGACGGGGGAATTCACCCCTCCACTTT	CSVTLGGRGNSPLHF
TRBD2	TRBJ2-7	many	TRBV20-1	16	TGCAGTGCTAGAGATCGACTAGCGGGGCATTCCTACGAGCAGTACTTC	CSARDRLAGHSYEQYF
TRBD1	TRBJ1-1	few	TRBV6-1	15	TGTGCCAGCAGTGACAGAGGACAGGCGAACACTGAAGCTTTCTTT	CASSDRGQANTEAFF
-	TRBJ2-1	many	TRBV15	13	TGTGCCACCAGCAGGGACAAGGGCAATGAGCAGTTCTTC	CATSRDKGNEQFF
-	TRBJ2-3	-	TRBV6-2/TRBV6-3	16	-	CARKLQGYYCTDTQYF
-	TRBJ2-3	many	TRBV27	16	TGTGCCAGCAGTTCACTGACAGGTAGTGTTGGAGATACGCAGTATTTT	CASSSLTGSVGDTQYF
-	TRBJ1-2	-	TRBV5-4	14	TGTGCCAGCAGTGGCCCGGGGCTGGACTATGGCTACACCTTC	CASSGPGLDYGYTF
-	TRBJ1-6	-	TRBV20-1	17	TGCAGTGCTAGAGAGCCCGGGACGCAAAGGGGGGGCTCACCCCGCCACTTT	CSAREPGTQRGGSPRHF
-	TRBJ2-5	many	TRBV7-9	14	TGTGCCAGCAGTTCAACACGGGCGGGGGAGACCCAGTACTTC	CASSSTRAGETQYF
-	TRBJ1-5	few	TRBV6-5	14	TGTGCCAGCAGTATTACAGGCATCAATCAGCCCCAGCATTTT	CASSITGINQPQHF
-	TRBJ1-2	many	TRBV24-1	13	TGTGCCACCAGTGATACGACAGGCAGGAGCTACACCTTC	CATSDTTGRSYTF
-	TRBJ2-7	-	TRBV15	14	TGTGCCACCAGCAGAGCAGGGACAAGCTACGAGCAGTACTTC	CATSRAGTSYEQYF
TRBD2	TRBJ2-1	-	TRBV2	15	TGTGCCAGCAGTGAGTGGCGGGGGGCCTACAATGAGCAGTTCTTC	CASSEWRGAYNEQFF
-	TRBJ1-2	few	TRBV14	13	TGTGCCAGCAGACAACAGGGATCCTATGGCTACACCTTC	CASRQQGSYGYTF
TRBD1	TRBJ2-1	many	TRBV7-2	16	TGTGCCAGCAGCTTACAGGGGACAGGGTTTTGGAATGAGCAGTTCTTC	CASSLQGTGFWNEQFF
TRBD1	TRBJ1-2	few	TRBV19	15	TGTGCCAGTAGTATCCAGACAGGGGTCTTCTATGGCTACACCTTC	CASSIQTGVFYGYTF
-	TRBJ2-3	-	TRBV12-3/TRBV12-4	15	TGTGCCAGCACCCAATGGAGAGGGCAGGAAGATGCGGAATATTTT	CASTQWRGQEDAEYF
TRBD1	TRBJ2-1	many	TRBV20-1	15	TGCAGTGCTAGCCCCGGGACAGGGAGGTACAATGAGCAGTTCTTC	CSASPGTGRYNEQFF
-	TRBJ1-2	-	TRBV6-4	14	TGTGCCAGCAGCGACGGTGGGGATGACTATGGCTACACCTTC	CASSDGGDDYGYTF
-	TRBJ2-7	many	TRBV7-2	17	TGTGCCAGCAGCTTAGCTCGGCGGAGGGGCCTTTCCAACGAGCAGTACTTC	CASSLARRRGLSNEQYF
-	TRBJ2-2	many	TRBV5-5	16	TGTGCCAGCAGCTTGGTTCCGGGGACACCCACCGGGGAGCTGTTTTTT	CASSLVPGTPTGELFF
TRBD1	TRBJ2-7	many	TRBV6-6	17	TGTGCCAGCAGTTACTCCTACGACAGGGGGCTAGGGAACGAGCAGTACTTC	CASSYSYDRGLGNEQYF
TRBD1	TRBJ1-2	-	TRBV30	13	TGTGCCTGGAGCCTCGGGACAGGGCATGGCTACACCTTC	CAWSLGTGHGYTF
TRBD1	TRBJ2-1	-	TRBV3-1	20	TGTGCCAGCAGCCAAGATCGGCCAGGGGGACCGATAGGGCTATTTCATGAGCAGTTCTTC	CASSQDRPGGPIGLFHEQFF
TRBD1	TRBJ1-1	few	TRBV7-9	16	TGTGCCAGCAGCCGGACAGGGGGCCTCATGAACACTGAAGCTTTCTTT	CASSRTGGLMNTEAFF
TRBD1	TRBJ1-5	-	TRBV7-2	13	TGTGCCAGCAGCATCCGACAGGGACAGCCCCAGCATTTT	CASSIRQGQPQHF
-	TRBJ2-2	-	TRBV29-1	15	TGCAGCGTTGCGGGGACACTATCGAACACCGGGGAGCTGTTTTTT	CSVAGTLSNTGELFF
TRBD1	TRBJ1-2	-	TRBV3-1	16	TGTGCCAGCAGCCAAGAAAGGTTACAGGGGGACTATGGCTACACCTTC	CASSQERLQGDYGYTF
-	TRBJ2-1	many	TRBV12-3/TRBV12-4	15	TGTGCCAGCAGTTTGAAGGGGACATTTAACAATGAGCAGTTCTTC	CASSLKGTFNNEQFF
TRBD2	TRBJ2-1	many	TRBV18	14	TGTGCCAGCTCAGGGACTAGCGGGGCCGATGAGCAGTTCTTC	CASSGTSGADEQFF
TRBD2	TRBJ2-3	-	TRBV12-3/TRBV12-4	17	TGTGCCAGCAGTTTCAGGCAGCGACTAGCGGGAGCTGATACGCAGTATTTT	CASSFRQRLAGADTQYF
-	TRBJ1-1	-	TRBV19	13	TGTGCCAGTAGTACCTTCCGGGACACTGAAGCTTTCTTT	CASSTFRDTEAFF
-	TRBJ2-1	few	TRBV20-1	16	TGCAGTGCTCAAGGGGCTGGGCGGGGTGGGTACAATGAGCAGTTCTTC	CSAQGAGRGGYNEQFF
TRBD2	TRBJ2-4	many	TRBV6-1	14	TGTGCCAGCACCCCGGGAGGTAGGGTAGGCATTCAGTACTTC	CASTPGGRVGIQYF
TRBD2	TRBJ2-1	-	TRBV9	16	TGTGCCAGCAGCGTCTTAACTAGCGGGGGATACAATGAGCAGTTCTTC	CASSVLTSGGYNEQFF
-	TRBJ2-7	many	TRBV6-2/TRBV6-3	14	TGTGCCAGCAGTTACGGCGGGGCCCCCTACGAGCAGTACTTC	CASSYGGAPYEQYF
TRBD1	TRBJ2-1	-	TRBV6-2/TRBV6-3	16	TGTGCCGGCAGCCCGCTGGACAGGATCGTGAGTAATGAGCAGTTCTTC	CAGSPLDRIVSNEQFF
TRBD1	TRBJ2-7	once	TRBV6-2/TRBV6-3	18	TGTGCCAGCAGTTACCCAGGACAGGGGCCCGGGATCACCTACGAGCAGTACTTC	CASSYPGQGPGITYEQYF
-	TRBJ2-1	many	TRBV12-3/TRBV12-4	15	TGTGCCAGCAGTTTAGCGCGCGGCTCTCGGAATGAGCAGTTCTTC	CASSLARGSRNEQFF
-	TRBJ1-6	many	TRBV2	13	TGTGCCAGCAGTGCAGGAACTGGTTCACCCCTCCACTTT	CASSAGTGSPLHF
TRBD2	TRBJ2-7	-	TRBV15	13	TGTGCCACCAGCCGGGAGGGCTCCTACGAGCAGTACTTC	CATSREGSYEQYF
-	TRBJ2-3	-	TRBV20-1	13	TGCAGTGCTAGGCCCCTTTCTTTTTGGACGCAGTATTTT	CSARPLSFWTQYF
-	TRBJ1-2	-	TRBV5-6	14	TGTGCCAGCAGCCTGGGATCTGCCCTGTATGGCTACACCTTC	CASSLGSALYGYTF
-	TRBJ1-2	many	TRBV12-3/TRBV12-4	13	TGTGCCAGCAGCCCCCCCGGGGGGTATGGCTACACCTTC	CASSPPGGYGYTF
-	TRBJ2-2	-	TRBV7-6	16	TGTGCCAGCAGCCTCGGCGGAAGGGCCGACACCGGGGAGCTGTTTTTT	CASSLGGRADTGELFF
TRBD1	TRBJ2-6	few	TRBV20-1	20	TGCAGTGCTAGAGGGGACAGGGGTAGCGGACTCTACTCTGGGGCCAACGTCCTGACTTTC	CSARGDRGSGLYSGANVLTF
-	TRBJ2-1	many	TRBV9	15	TGTGCCAGCAGCCCTCAACCTCTGGGAATCAATGAGCAGTTCTTC	CASSPQPLGINEQFF
-	TRBJ1-5	few	TRBV4-1	16	TGCGCCAGCAGCCAAGAGGGCAGCTCAGGGGATCAGCCCCAGCATTTT	CASSQEGSSGDQPQHF
-	TRBJ2-3	-	TRBV6-2/TRBV6-3	13	TGTGCCGGCAGGACTGACAGCACAGATACGCAGTATTTT	CAGRTDSTDTQYF
-	TRBJ2-5	many	TRBV10-3	15	TGTGCCATCAGTGACCTGTGGGGGGGCCAAAAGACCCAGTACTTC	CAISDLWGGQKTQYF
-	TRBJ2-2	-	TRBV27	15	TGTGCCAGCAGTTCACGCGGGACAACCACCGGGGAGCTGTTTTTT	CASSSRGTTTGELFF
TRBD2	TRBJ2-3	-	TRBV20-1	14	TGCAGTGGGGGGAGCGGGGGACCCACAGATACGCAGTATTTT	CSGGSGGPTDTQYF
-	TRBJ2-1	-	TRBV3-1	15	TGTGCCAGCAGCGGGAGTCGGATGGGGTACAATGAGCAGTTCTTC	CASSGSRMGYNEQFF
TRBD1	TRBJ1-2	many	TRBV6-1	15	TGTGCCAGCAGTCGCTCGGGACAGCCAGACTATGGCTACACCTTC	CASSRSGQPDYGYTF